A selection of T cell receptor beta chains follows, all from one sample in a study of T cell responses to AZD1222 COVID-19 vaccine. Measured with immunoSEQ multiplex PCR; TCRdb has only the in-frame clones, and not every one. The table shows 120,000 to 150,000 clones, with around nine tenths occurring only once. Sequenced material: peripheral blood, taken 28 days after the second AZD1222 dose. Receptors were obtained from an adult who received the AZD1222 COVID-19 vaccine. The CDR3 runs from the conserved cysteine through the conserved F or W. The D gene is left open where the match is weak. A clone size is listed for some rows: how often the clone was seen (once, few, many), or a class if it is expanded.

>-|TRBV9|once|TRBJ1-1
CASSVVTSRETSVF
TGTGCCAGCAGCGTAGTAACGTCCAGGGAGACTTCGGTCTTT
>-|TRBV2|-|TRBJ1-5
CASPPNCSGLGGNQPQHF
TGTGCCAGCCCTCCAAATTGTAGTGGACTCGGAGGCAATCAGCCCCAGCATTTT
>-|TRBV6-1|once|TRBJ2-6
CASSEALNSGANVLTF
TGTGCCAGCAGTGAAGCTCTAAACTCTGGGGCCAACGTCCTGACTTTC
>-|TRBV19|-|TRBJ2-3
CASSIVRPSPSTDTQYF
TGTGCCAGTAGTATAGTCCGCCCAAGCCCCAGCACAGATACGCAGTATTTT
>-|TRBV4-3|-|TRBJ1-2
CASSQDNPGGDGYTF
TGCGCCAGCAGCCAAGACAACCCGGGAGGGGATGGCTACACCTTC
>-|TRBV5-1|-|TRBJ2-7
CASSFLSLGPYEQYF
TGCGCCAGCAGCTTCTTGAGTCTAGGCCCCTACGAGCAGTACTTC
>-|TRBV7-6|once|TRBJ2-5
CASSLRGQETQYF
TGTGCCAGCAGCTTGCGGGGCCAAGAGACCCAGTACTTC
>-|TRBV7-6|-|TRBJ1-1
CASSLGQAGQGTEAFF
TGTGCCAGCAGCTTAGGCCAGGCAGGGCAGGGCACTGAAGCTTTCTTT
>-|TRBV27|few|TRBJ2-1
CASSSLQIYSYNEQFF
TGTGCCAGCAGTTCGCTACAGATTTACTCCTACAATGAGCAGTTCTTC
>-|TRBV6-5|-|TRBJ1-5
CASSYTRTAHNQPQHF
TGTGCCAGCAGTTACACTCGGACAGCCCACAATCAGCCCCAGCATTTT
>TRBD1|TRBV12-3/TRBV12-4|few|TRBJ1-5
CASRQDRRPQHF
TGTGCCAGCAGGCAGGACAGGCGGCCCCAGCATTTT
>-|TRBV7-2|-|TRBJ2-2
CASSQQGGGELFF
TGTGCCAGCAGCCAACAGGGCGGGGGGGAGCTGTTTTTT
>-|TRBV7-9|-|TRBJ2-1
CASSLGAGNEQFF
TGTGCCAGCAGCTTAGGAGCCGGGAATGAGCAGTTCTTC
>-|TRBV6-2/TRBV6-3|-|TRBJ2-7
CASSYGGSEQYF
TGTGCCAGCAGTTACGGTGGGAGCGAGCAGTACTTC
>-|TRBV12-5|-|TRBJ1-3
CASGPEMGSGNTIYF
TGTGCTAGTGGTCCAGAGATGGGCTCTGGAAACACCATATATTTT
>-|TRBV2|-|TRBJ1-5
CASSAVGVGSNQPQHF
TGTGCCAGCAGCGCTGTGGGAGTGGGGAGCAATCAGCCCCAGCATTTT
>-|TRBV25-1|-|TRBJ1-1
CASSEGETWGTEAFF
TGTGCCAGCAGTGAAGGGGAGACATGGGGCACTGAAGCTTTCTTT
>-|TRBV27|-|TRBJ2-2
CASSLQPRGTGELFF
TGTGCCAGCAGCCTACAGCCCCGGGGCACCGGGGAGCTGTTTTTT
>-|TRBV29-1|-|TRBJ1-5
CSAGARDQPQHF
TGCAGCGCTGGGGCGAGGGATCAGCCCCAGCATTTT
>-|TRBV3-1/TRBV3-2|once|TRBJ2-5
CASSPARYQETQYF
TGTGCCAGCAGCCCCGCCCGGTATCAAGAGACCCAGTACTTC
>-|TRBV9|once|TRBJ2-2
CASSGTWDPNTGELFF
TGTGCCAGCAGCGGGACCTGGGACCCTAACACCGGGGAGCTGTTTTTT
>TRBD2|TRBV7-9|-|TRBJ2-1
CASSSLAGAYNEQFF
TGTGCCAGCAGCTCCCTAGCGGGAGCGTACAATGAGCAGTTCTTC
>-|TRBV7-8|-|TRBJ2-3
CASSRSRVPLSTDTQYF
TGTGCCAGCAGCCGTTCCAGGGTCCCCTTAAGCACAGATACGCAGTATTTT
>TRBD1|TRBV27|-|TRBJ2-7
CASSPPGQGWNYEQYF
TGTGCCAGCAGTCCCCCCGGACAGGGGTGGAACTACGAGCAGTACTTC
>TRBD2|TRBV9|-|TRBJ2-2
CASSTGPGLATGELFF
TGTGCCAGCAGCACGGGCCCGGGACTAGCGACCGGGGAGCTGTTTTTT
>-|TRBV9|-|TRBJ1-3
CASSVDPGAFGNTIYF
TGTGCCAGCAGCGTAGATCCAGGGGCCTTCGGAAACACCATATATTTT
>-|TRBV5-7|-|TRBJ2-2
CASSSLRESTGELFF
TGTGCCAGCAGTTCTCTCCGGGAGTCCACCGGGGAGCTGTTTTTT
>-|TRBV7-3|-|TRBJ1-1
CASSLTGGAEAFF
TGTGCCAGCAGCTTAACTGGTGGGGCTGAAGCTTTCTTT
>-|TRBV5-4|-|TRBJ2-5
CASSPSIRETQYF
TGTGCCAGCAGCCCTAGTATCCGAGAGACCCAGTACTTC
>TRBD2|TRBV24-1|-|TRBJ2-2
CAPAGAGGPGELFF
TGTGCCCCCGCCGGGGCGGGAGGACCCGGGGAGCTGTTTTTT
>-|TRBV3-1/TRBV3-2|-|TRBJ2-1
CASSQEGLPVGNEQFF
TGTGCCAGCAGCCAAGAGGGACTTCCCGTGGGTAATGAGCAGTTCTTC
>-|TRBV7-2|-|TRBJ2-3
CASSSGTTPDTQYF
TGTGCCAGCAGTTCCGGGACAACGCCGGATACGCAGTATTTT
>TRBD1|TRBV3-1/TRBV3-2|-|TRBJ1-4
CASSPQGATNEKLFF
TGTGCCAGCAGCCCCCAGGGGGCTACTAATGAAAAACTGTTTTTT
>-|TRBV28|-|TRBJ1-2
CASSSPSFAAANYGYTF
TGTGCCAGCAGCTCCCCCTCATTCGCCGCCGCTAACTATGGCTACACCTTC
>TRBD1|TRBV6-4|-|TRBJ1-2
CASSGDRGYGYTF
TGTGCCAGCAGTGGAGACAGGGGCTATGGCTACACCTTC
>-|TRBV7-2|-|TRBJ1-5
CASSFPGWNQPQHF
TGTGCCAGCAGCTTTCCTGGTTGGAATCAGCCCCAGCATTTT
>-|TRBV12-3/TRBV12-4|-|TRBJ1-5
CASSLVDSQPQHF
TGTGCCAGCAGTTTAGTTGACAGTCAGCCCCAGCATTTT
>-|TRBV16|-|TRBJ1-5
CASSQWRSYQHF
TGTGCCAGCAGCCAATGGCGTTCTTACCAGCATTTT
>-|TRBV19|-|TRBJ1-2
CASSIDLWGGYGYTF
TGTGCCAGTAGTATAGATCTATGGGGGGGTTATGGCTACACCTTC
>-|TRBV29-1|-|TRBJ2-3
CSVEGGRGKSTDTQYF
TGCAGCGTTGAAGGTGGCAGGGGAAAGAGTACAGATACGCAGTATTTT
>-|TRBV12-3/TRBV12-4|-|TRBJ1-2
CASSSGVGGYTF
TGTGCCAGCAGCTCCGGAGTGGGTGGCTACACCTTC
>-|TRBV18|-|TRBJ1-2
CASSPAVARTVDGYTF
TGTGCCAGCTCACCGGCGGTGGCGAGGACAGTGGATGGCTACACCTTC
>TRBD2|TRBV4-1|-|TRBJ2-1
CASSPSGVAGAYNEQFF
TGCGCCAGCAGCCCGTCTGGGGTAGCGGGAGCCTACAATGAGCAGTTCTTC
>-|TRBV7-9|-|TRBJ2-2
CASSLDSLTGELFF
TGTGCCAGCAGCTTAGACAGTCTCACCGGGGAGCTGTTTTTT
>-|TRBV5-1|-|TRBJ2-5
CASSTIPREDQYF
TGCGCCAGCAGCACAATCCCAAGAGAGGACCAGTACTTC
>-|TRBV29-1|-|TRBJ1-5
CSVGGPNQPQHF
TGCAGCGTCGGAGGCCCCAATCAGCCCCAGCATTTT
>TRBD2|TRBV30|once|TRBJ2-2
CAWSVGGRGTGELFF
TGTGCCTGGAGTGTAGGCGGGAGAGGCACCGGGGAGCTGTTTTTT
>-|TRBV5-1|-|TRBJ1-2
CASSSDNYGYTF
TGCGCCAGCAGCTCCGATAACTATGGCTACACCTTC
>TRBD1|TRBV28|-|TRBJ2-6
CASSPTGTEGPGANVLTF
TGTGCCAGCAGTCCGACCGGGACAGAGGGCCCTGGGGCCAACGTCCTGACTTTC
>TRBD1|TRBV27|-|TRBJ1-4
CASSLSTGFNEKLFF
TGTGCCAGCAGTTTATCGACAGGGTTCAATGAAAAACTGTTTTTT
>TRBD2|TRBV15|-|TRBJ2-1
CATSRDRLAGIHEQFF
TGTGCCACCAGCAGAGATCGACTAGCGGGAATACATGAGCAGTTCTTC
>TRBD1|TRBV6-1|-|TRBJ1-2
CASSDWRWQGVYGYTF
TGTGCCAGCAGTGATTGGCGATGGCAGGGGGTCTATGGCTACACCTTC